The present TCR beta chain was sequenced within a study of blood T cell repertoires in COVID-19 (dated by TCRdb to about 2020). About the full investigation: Samples covering the acute and convalescent phases of COVID-19 were provided by collaborators in the United States, Italy and Spain. The material from the prospective study consisted of cDNA or gDNA derived from T cells, B-cell-depleted T cells, or PBMCs. The repertoires were made available in a free public database intended to serve as a resource for research on the immune response to SARS-CoV-2. The samples were drawn from two sources: the first 160 participants of the ongoing ImmuneRACE study, and 1,254 subjects contributed by 6 global collaborators. Subjects who had been exposed to COVID-19, were actively infected with it, or had recovered from it provided the deeply sampled blood TCRbeta repertoires that made up the dataset. Where available, HLA class I and class II types were obtained from metadata supplied by the sample provider rather than from assay-based typing. The sample metadata nearly always contained a de-identified subject ID, COVID-19 status, age in years and sex.

On this clone: Its antigen remains unidentified. No base quality information exists; no much larger clone differs at one position.

TCRbeta CDR3 regions were amplified from genomic DNA by means of the immunoSEQ Assay, a bias-controlled multiplex PCR. In the source study's methods: Within the assay, amplification of reference gene primers was used to estimate how many nucleated cells each sample contained. To quantify the absolute abundance of each unique TCRbeta CDR3 rearrangement, sequence reads were collapsed and filtered. For each sample, productive Simpson clonality was calculated as the square root of Simpson's diversity index across productive rearrangements. The immuneACCESS repertoire file appears here via TCRdb, limited to in-frame rearrangements. These files lack a portion of the clones; in checked studies, under half of the deficit traces to unresolved V genes, and the cause of the others is not known. V, J and clone size reflect that table, while D and trimming were determined from the DNA. This sample holds about 29,000 clones; 80% were observed only once. The leading ten clones occupy more than 40% of the sample.

The CDR3, from cysteine to phenylalanine, totals 13 residues. Of all the DNA, just the CDR3 is kept, 39 bases in frame from base 1. V and J lose 4 bases and 6 bases, and a span of 10 bases separates them. The germline V gene yields SGHRS for CDR1 and YFSETQ for CDR2. Each collaborating institution followed its own protocols to collect whole blood in K2EDTA tubes. For TCRbeta analysis, collaborators shipped samples as frozen whole blood, isolated PBMCs, or DNA extracted from either of those sample types. Study-level results and caveats: The quantity of clinical and demographic metadata differed by source and by participant and was supplied without curation.

The source is a woman aged 70 to 79 with acute or convalescent COVID-19. Sequenced material: peripheral blood. This chain joins TRBV5-1 to TRBJ1-4; TRBD1 is a possible D gene, resting on 6 matching bases. Here is the DNA: TGCGCCAGCAGCGAAACAGGGTATGAAAAACTGTTTTTT. This yields the protein CASSETGYEKLFF.